Listed below are T cell receptor beta chains from one sample, sequenced in a study of Ad26.COV2.S vaccination and SARS-CoV-2 variants. Sequencing was performed with immunoSEQ multiplex PCR; in TCRdb, only in-frame clones are kept and a portion is missing. Here the sample spans roughly 680,000 clones, approximately 88% being singletons. The source material was peripheral blood, sampled in a trial of Ad26.COV2.S vaccine versus placebo. These receptors were collected from a person between 18 and 60 years old who received the Ad26.COV2.S COVID-19 vaccine or a placebo. Each CDR3 is given with its conserved first and last residue. The order of the fields is CDR3 protein, J gene, D gene, V gene. D genes are given only for firm matches.

CDR3 protein: CAIPSVYYGYTF
J gene: TRBJ1-2
D gene: NA
V gene: TRBV6-5

CDR3 protein: CASSLAPGPNYEQYF
J gene: TRBJ2-7
D gene: NA
V gene: TRBV5-1

CDR3 protein: CASSLPSENEKLFF
J gene: TRBJ1-4
D gene: NA
V gene: TRBV5-6

CDR3 protein: CASSVGSGGYNEQFF
J gene: TRBJ2-1
D gene: TRBD1
V gene: TRBV9

CDR3 protein: CSGREGNTIYF
J gene: TRBJ1-3
D gene: NA
V gene: TRBV29-1

CDR3 protein: CASTEAWGRTYGYTF
J gene: TRBJ1-2
D gene: NA
V gene: TRBV5-5

CDR3 protein: CASSVDVAPGNTIYF
J gene: TRBJ1-3
D gene: NA
V gene: TRBV9

CDR3 protein: CASSYTGSNQPQHF
J gene: TRBJ1-5
D gene: NA
V gene: TRBV6-5

CDR3 protein: CASSYGRGTFWEQYF
J gene: TRBJ2-7
D gene: TRBD1
V gene: TRBV6-5

CDR3 protein: CASSLAVGGGRGQNEQFF
J gene: TRBJ2-1
D gene: NA
V gene: TRBV7-2

CDR3 protein: CASSSGASVGEKLFF
J gene: TRBJ1-4
D gene: NA
V gene: TRBV5-1

CDR3 protein: CASSRTGTSGQPQHF
J gene: TRBJ1-5
D gene: NA
V gene: TRBV3-1/TRBV3-2

CDR3 protein: CASSSGTGTNQPQHF
J gene: TRBJ1-5
D gene: NA
V gene: TRBV6-6

CDR3 protein: CASSSGPTGQPQHF
J gene: TRBJ1-5
D gene: NA
V gene: TRBV5-6